This is a list of T cell receptor beta chains from one sample in a study of T cell responses to AZD1222 COVID-19 vaccine. Some clones are missing from TCRdb's copy, which holds only in-frame ones; the method was immunoSEQ multiplex PCR. The table lists 75,000 to 90,000 clones, 80% to 90% of them singletons. Sequencing used peripheral blood, obtained on day 0 of AZD1222 vaccination. These receptors were taken from an adult in good health. CDR3s include the opening cysteine and the closing phenylalanine or tryptophan. The order of the fields is V gene, J gene, CDR3 protein.

TRBV12-3/TRBV12-4,TRBJ2-3,CASSPDSTDTQYF
TRBV5-1,TRBJ1-1,CASTPSYLENTEAFF
TRBV7-9,TRBJ1-3,CASSPGGVSGNTIYF
TRBV3-1/TRBV3-2,TRBJ2-7,CASSQDWLANYEQYF
TRBV18,TRBJ1-6,CASSPAGGNSPLHF
TRBV12-3/TRBV12-4,TRBJ2-7,CASSPTSGLEQYF
TRBV7-9,TRBJ2-7,CASSLTVSTYEQYF
TRBV7-3,TRBJ2-5,CASSLGGPETQYF
TRBV4-3,TRBJ1-5,CASSQLRDQPQHF
TRBV6-5,TRBJ1-1,CASSYSLHLATEAFF
TRBV10-3,TRBJ1-2,CAISEPQGALNYGYTF
TRBV3-1/TRBV3-2,TRBJ1-5,CASSQSLGQGLQPQHF
TRBV9,TRBJ2-2,CASSVDYGELFF
TRBV13,TRBJ1-3,CASSEHSSWIANTIYF
TRBV7-3,TRBJ1-2,CASSSATTGGYTF
TRBV6-5,TRBJ1-3,CASSYGATDSGNTIYF
TRBV6-4,TRBJ2-2,CASSVESTGELFF
TRBV29-1,TRBJ1-2,CSVSPDGLGYGYTF
TRBV5-4,TRBJ2-7,CASSSGTTMGHYEQYF
TRBV5-1,TRBJ1-4,CASSGTVNEKLFF
TRBV5-1,TRBJ1-3,CASSSGTSSSGNTIYF
TRBV28,TRBJ1-1,CASSNILGGTTDTEAFF
TRBV5-6,TRBJ1-6,CASSYWRDRGSYNSPLHF
TRBV27,TRBJ1-1,CASSWDRGNTEAFF
TRBV30,TRBJ2-1,CAWSLRSSYNEQFF
TRBV7-3,TRBJ1-1,CASSSQRGDTEAFF
TRBV28,TRBJ2-4,CASSLSLAKNIQYF
TRBV7-9,TRBJ1-2,CASSIGLSPSGYTF
TRBV9,TRBJ1-4,CASSPSRGNEKLFF
TRBV9,TRBJ1-5,CASSVGRGRPQHF
TRBV5-1,TRBJ2-5,CASSSLDSRTETQYF
TRBV7-8,TRBJ1-4,CASSLLGGGDEKLFF
TRBV2,TRBJ2-1,CASSETTSGGRNEQFF
TRBV7-9,TRBJ2-3,CASIPGQGLVGDTQYF
TRBV10-3,TRBJ2-7,CAISLPTGGSTYEQYF
TRBV2,TRBJ2-7,CASSDQQVAYEQYF
TRBV5-6,TRBJ1-2,CASSLLYMSRGYTF
TRBV27,TRBJ2-3,CASRGSADTQYF
TRBV9,TRBJ2-6,CASSSGANVLTF
TRBV5-7,TRBJ1-5,CASSLETQGLSNQPQHF
TRBV6-2/TRBV6-3,TRBJ1-2,CASSNSGTGGYGYTF
TRBV19,TRBJ1-5,CASSIETGFNQPQHF
TRBV21-1,TRBJ1-5,CASSNRQGTYQPQHF
TRBV29-1,TRBJ2-3,CSALFGASGGAGGQYF
TRBV5-1,TRBJ1-1,CASSRDSNTEAFF
TRBV19,TRBJ1-5,CASSIVGGFSNQPQHF